A single sample is the source of the 5 T cell receptor beta chains below, sequenced in a study of T cell repertoires in cytomegalovirus infection. TCRdb re-called the reads through MiXCR, storing one row per CDR3 protein. The sample yields about 830,000 distinct CDR3 sequences, around a third seen once. No antigen is known for these receptors. Sample: cultured CD8+ T cells from PBMCs, taken from culture after CMV antigen stimulation. Receptor source: a human donor in good health (CMV status not recorded). Some clones in this sample may be carry-over from other donors' samples.

The chain uses TRBV15 and TRBJ2-2; D not resolved. The germline CDR1 and CDR2 sequences are LNHNV and YYDKDF (reference sequence). V lost 0 bases and J 4 bases, leaving 9 bases between the germline ends. The CDR3 runs 15 residues. The CDR3, as DNA: TGTGCCACCAGCAGAGATCCAGATCTCACCGGGGAGCTGTTTTTT. This codes for CATSRDPDLTGELFF.

As to this clonotype: A read error may account for a junction end that differs from germline. This rearrangement joins TRBV27 to TRBJ1-1, with 11 bases identical to TRBD1. Looked up from germline, CDR1 is MNHEY and CDR2 is SMNVEV (reference sequence). The CDR3 spans 15 residues. CDR3 residues: CVSSLTGTGGTEAFF. The CDR3 nucleotides are TGTGTCAGCAGCCTCACCGGGACAGGGGGTACTGAAGCTTTCTTT.

The rearrangement joins TRBV7-6 to TRBJ2-5; no firm D call. From germline, CDR1 is SGHVS and CDR2 FNYEAQ. V was trimmed by 5 bases and J by 9 bases, leaving 10 bases between them. This CDR3 contains 11 residues. CDR3 protein: CASSPGSSQYF. In DNA, the CDR3 is TGTGCCAGCAGCCCCGGGTCTTCCCAGTACTTC.

This clonotype showed up many times. The chain links TRBV12-3 or TRBV12-4 to TRBJ1-1, with TRBD1 matching 8 bases. The V segment lost 3 bases and the J segment 8 bases; nucleotides outside the gene matches: 2. CDR3 length: 12 amino acids. CDR3 nucleotides: TGTGCCAGCAGTTTTCGGACAGGGGAAGCTTTCTTT. It translates to CASSFRTGEAFF.

With respect to this clonotype: A read error may be the cause here, since a much bigger clone is one base away. The chain joins TRBV7-6 to TRBJ2-7, with TRBD1 matching over 7 bases. The CDR3 runs 15 residues. Germline V gives CDR1 SGHVS, CDR2 FNYEAQ. The CDR3: CASSPWTGATYERYF. The CDR3 bases are TGTGCCAGCAGCCCTTGGACAGGCGCGACCTACGAGCGGTACTTC.